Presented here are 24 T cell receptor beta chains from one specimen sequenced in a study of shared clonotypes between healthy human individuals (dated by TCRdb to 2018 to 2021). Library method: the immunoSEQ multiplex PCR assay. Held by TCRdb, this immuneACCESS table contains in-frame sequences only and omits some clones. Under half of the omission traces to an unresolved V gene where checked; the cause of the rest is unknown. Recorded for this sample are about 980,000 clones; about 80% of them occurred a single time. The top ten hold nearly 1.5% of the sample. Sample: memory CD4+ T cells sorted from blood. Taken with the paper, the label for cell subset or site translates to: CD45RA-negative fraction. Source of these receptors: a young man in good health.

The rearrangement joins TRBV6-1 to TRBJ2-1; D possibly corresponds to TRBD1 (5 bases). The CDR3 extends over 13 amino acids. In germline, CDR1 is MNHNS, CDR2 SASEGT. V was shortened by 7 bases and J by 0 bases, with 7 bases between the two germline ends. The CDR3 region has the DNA TGTGCCAGCATCAGGGCCTCCTACAATGAGCAGTTCTTC. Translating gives CASIRASYNEQFF.

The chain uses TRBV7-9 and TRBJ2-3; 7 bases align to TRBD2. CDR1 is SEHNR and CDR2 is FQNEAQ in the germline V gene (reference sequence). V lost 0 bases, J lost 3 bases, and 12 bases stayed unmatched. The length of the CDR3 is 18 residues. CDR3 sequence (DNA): TGTGCCAGCAGCTTAGCGGGATACAAACCGGGACTAACAGATACGCAGTATTTT. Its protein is CASSLAGYKPGLTDTQYF.

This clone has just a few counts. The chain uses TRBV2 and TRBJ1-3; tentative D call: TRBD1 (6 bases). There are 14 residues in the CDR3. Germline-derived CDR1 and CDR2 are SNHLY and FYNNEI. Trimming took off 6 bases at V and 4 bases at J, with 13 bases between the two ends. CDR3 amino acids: CASSGGLEGNTIYF. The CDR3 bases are TGTGCCAGCAGCGGGGGGCTAGAAGGAAACACCATATATTTT.

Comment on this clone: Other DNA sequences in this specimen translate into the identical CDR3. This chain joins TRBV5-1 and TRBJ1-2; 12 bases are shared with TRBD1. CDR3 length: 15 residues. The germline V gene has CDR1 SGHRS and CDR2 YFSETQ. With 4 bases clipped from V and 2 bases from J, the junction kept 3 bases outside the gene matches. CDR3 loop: CASSSGTGGNYGYTF. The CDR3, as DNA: TGCGCCAGCAGCAGTGGGACAGGGGGCAACTATGGCTACACCTTC.

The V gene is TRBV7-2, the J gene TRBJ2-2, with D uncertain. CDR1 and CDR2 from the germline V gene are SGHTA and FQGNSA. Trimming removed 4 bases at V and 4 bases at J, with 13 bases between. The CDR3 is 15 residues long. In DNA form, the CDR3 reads TGTGCCAGCAGCTCAAGGGCGGTGGTCACCGGGGAGCTGTTTTTT. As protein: CASSSRAVVTGELFF.

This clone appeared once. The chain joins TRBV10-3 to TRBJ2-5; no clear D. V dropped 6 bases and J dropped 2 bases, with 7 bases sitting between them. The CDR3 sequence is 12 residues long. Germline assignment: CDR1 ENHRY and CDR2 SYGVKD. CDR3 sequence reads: CAISLTQETQYF. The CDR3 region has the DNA TGTGCCATCAGCTTGACGCAAGAGACCCAGTACTTC.

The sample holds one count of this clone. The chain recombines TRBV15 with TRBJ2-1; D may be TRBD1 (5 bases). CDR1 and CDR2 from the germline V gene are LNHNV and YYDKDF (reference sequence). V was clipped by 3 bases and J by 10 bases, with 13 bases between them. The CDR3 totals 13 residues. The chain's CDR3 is CATSRDLKGEQFF. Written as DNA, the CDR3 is TGTGCCACCAGCAGGGATTTAAAGGGGGAGCAGTTCTTC.

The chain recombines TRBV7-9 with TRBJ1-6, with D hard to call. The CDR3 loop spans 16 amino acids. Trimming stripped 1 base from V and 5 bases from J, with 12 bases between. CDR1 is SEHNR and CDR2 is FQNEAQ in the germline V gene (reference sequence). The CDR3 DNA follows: TGTGCCAGCAGCTTAGGGGGTTTGAGGAATAATTCACCCCTCCACTTT. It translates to CASSLGGLRNNSPLHF.

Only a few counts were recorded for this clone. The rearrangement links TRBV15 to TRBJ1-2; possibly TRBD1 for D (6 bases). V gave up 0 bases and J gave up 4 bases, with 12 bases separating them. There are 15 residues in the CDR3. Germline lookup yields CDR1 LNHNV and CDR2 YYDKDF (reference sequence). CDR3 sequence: CATSREVDSLYGYTF. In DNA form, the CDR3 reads TGTGCCACCAGCAGAGAAGTGGACAGCCTCTATGGCTACACCTTC.

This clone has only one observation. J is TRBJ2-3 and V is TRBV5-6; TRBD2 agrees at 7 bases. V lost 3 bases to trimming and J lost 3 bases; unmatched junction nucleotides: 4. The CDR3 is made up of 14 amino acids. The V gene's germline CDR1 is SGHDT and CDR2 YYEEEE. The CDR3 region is CASSSQAGTDTQYF. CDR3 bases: TGTGCCAGCAGCTCGCAAGCGGGGACAGATACGCAGTATTTT. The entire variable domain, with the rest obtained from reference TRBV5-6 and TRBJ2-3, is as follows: DAGVTQSPTHLIKTRGQQVTLRCSPKSGHDTVSWYQQALGQGPQFIFQYYEEEERQRGNFPDRFSGHQFPNYSSELNVNALLLGDSALYLCASSSQAGTDTQYFGPGTRLTVL.

The CDR3 DNA sequence: TGTGCCAGCAATAGGGGAGGAGGAGCCACAGATACGCAGTATTTT. It codes for CASNRGGGATDTQYF. The chain is built from TRBV6-6 and TRBJ2-3; possibly TRBD2 for D (6 bases). This CDR3 has 15 residues. The V end was cut by 7 bases, the J end by 2 bases, with 16 bases between. CDR1 is MNHNY, CDR2 SVGAGI, per germline (reference sequence).

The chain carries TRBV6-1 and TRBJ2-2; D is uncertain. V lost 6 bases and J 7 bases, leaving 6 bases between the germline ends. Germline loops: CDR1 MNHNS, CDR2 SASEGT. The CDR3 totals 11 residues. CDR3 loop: CASSTGGELFF. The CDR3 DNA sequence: TGTGCCAGCAGCACCGGCGGGGAGCTGTTTTTT.

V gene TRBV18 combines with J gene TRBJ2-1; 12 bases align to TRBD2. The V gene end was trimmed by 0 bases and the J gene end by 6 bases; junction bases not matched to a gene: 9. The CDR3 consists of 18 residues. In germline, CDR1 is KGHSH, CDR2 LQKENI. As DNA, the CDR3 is TGTGCCAGCTCACCACCCCTAGCGGGAGGGCCGTTTGGCAATGAGCAGTTCTTC. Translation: CASSPPLAGGPFGNEQFF.

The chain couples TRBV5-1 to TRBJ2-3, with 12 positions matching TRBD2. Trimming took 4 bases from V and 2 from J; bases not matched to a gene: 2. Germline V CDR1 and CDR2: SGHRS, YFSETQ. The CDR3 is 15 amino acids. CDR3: CASSRTSGTTDTQYF. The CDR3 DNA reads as TGCGCCAGCAGCCGGACTAGCGGGACCACAGATACGCAGTATTTT.

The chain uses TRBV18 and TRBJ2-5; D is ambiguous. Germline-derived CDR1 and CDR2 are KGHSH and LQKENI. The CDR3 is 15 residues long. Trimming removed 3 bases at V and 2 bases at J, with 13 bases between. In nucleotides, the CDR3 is TGTGCCAGCTCACCCCCCCTAGGAACGCAAGAGACCCAGTACTTC. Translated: CASSPPLGTQETQYF.

This CDR3 is CASSEIRAGNIQYF. CDR3 nucleotides: TGTGCCAGCAGTGAAATCAGGGCGGGGAACATTCAGTACTTC. This chain connects TRBV6-1 to TRBJ2-4; a possible D gene is TRBD2 (6 bases). The CDR3 has 14 amino acids. CDR1 and CDR2 (germline): MNHNS, SASEGT. V lost 2 bases and J lost 7, with 12 bases in between.

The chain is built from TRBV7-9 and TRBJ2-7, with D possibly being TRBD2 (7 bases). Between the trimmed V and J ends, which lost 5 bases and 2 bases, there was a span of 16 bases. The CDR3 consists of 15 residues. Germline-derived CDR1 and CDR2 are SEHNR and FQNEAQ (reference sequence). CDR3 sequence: CASSTIRGAAYEQYF. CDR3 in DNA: TGTGCCAGCAGCACCATCCGGGGGGCCGCCTACGAGCAGTACTTC.

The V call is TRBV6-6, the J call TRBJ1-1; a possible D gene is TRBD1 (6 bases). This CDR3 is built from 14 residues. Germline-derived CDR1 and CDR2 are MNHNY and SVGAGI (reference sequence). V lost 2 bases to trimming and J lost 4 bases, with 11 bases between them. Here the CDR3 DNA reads TGTGCCAGCAGTTACCCACCGACAGGCACTGAAGCTTTCTTT. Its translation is CASSYPPTGTEAFF.

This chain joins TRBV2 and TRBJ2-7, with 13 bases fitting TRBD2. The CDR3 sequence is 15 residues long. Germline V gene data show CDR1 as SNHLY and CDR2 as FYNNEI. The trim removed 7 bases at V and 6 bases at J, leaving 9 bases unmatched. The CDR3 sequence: CASKKLAGGLGEQYF. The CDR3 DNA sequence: TGTGCCAGCAAGAAACTAGCGGGAGGGCTGGGCGAGCAGTACTTC.

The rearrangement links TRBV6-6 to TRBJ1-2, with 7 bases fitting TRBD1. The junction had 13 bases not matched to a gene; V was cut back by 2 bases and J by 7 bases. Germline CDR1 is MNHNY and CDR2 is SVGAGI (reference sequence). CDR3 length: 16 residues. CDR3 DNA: TGTGCCAGCAGTTACGGAGGGGGCAGGGTTCGGGGTGGCTACACCTTC. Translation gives CASSYGGGRVRGGYTF.

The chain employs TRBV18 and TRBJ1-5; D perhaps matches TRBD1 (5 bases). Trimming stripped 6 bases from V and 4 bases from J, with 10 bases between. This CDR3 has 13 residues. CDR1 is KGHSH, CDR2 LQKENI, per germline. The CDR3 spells CASSSGGNQPQHF. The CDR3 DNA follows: TGTGCCAGCTCTTCGGGGGGAAATCAGCCCCAGCATTTT.

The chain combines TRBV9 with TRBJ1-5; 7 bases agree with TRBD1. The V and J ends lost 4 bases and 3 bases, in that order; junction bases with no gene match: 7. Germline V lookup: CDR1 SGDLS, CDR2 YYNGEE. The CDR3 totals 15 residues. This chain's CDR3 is CASSITGTVNQPQHF. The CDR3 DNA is TGTGCCAGCAGCATAACCGGGACAGTCAATCAGCCCCAGCATTTT.

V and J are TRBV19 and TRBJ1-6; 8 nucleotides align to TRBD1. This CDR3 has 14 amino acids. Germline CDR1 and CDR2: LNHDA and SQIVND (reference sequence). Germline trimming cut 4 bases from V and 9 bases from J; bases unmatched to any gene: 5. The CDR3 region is CASSTTGGSSPLHF. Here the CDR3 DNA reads TGTGCCAGTAGTACCACAGGGGGTTCTTCACCCCTCCACTTT.

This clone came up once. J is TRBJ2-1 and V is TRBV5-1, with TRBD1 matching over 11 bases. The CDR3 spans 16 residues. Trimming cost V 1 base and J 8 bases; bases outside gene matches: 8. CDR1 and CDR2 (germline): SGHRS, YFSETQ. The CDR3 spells CASSLTGTGGSDEQFF. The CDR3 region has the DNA TGCGCCAGCAGCTTGACCGGGACAGGGGGTTCCGATGAGCAGTTCTTC.